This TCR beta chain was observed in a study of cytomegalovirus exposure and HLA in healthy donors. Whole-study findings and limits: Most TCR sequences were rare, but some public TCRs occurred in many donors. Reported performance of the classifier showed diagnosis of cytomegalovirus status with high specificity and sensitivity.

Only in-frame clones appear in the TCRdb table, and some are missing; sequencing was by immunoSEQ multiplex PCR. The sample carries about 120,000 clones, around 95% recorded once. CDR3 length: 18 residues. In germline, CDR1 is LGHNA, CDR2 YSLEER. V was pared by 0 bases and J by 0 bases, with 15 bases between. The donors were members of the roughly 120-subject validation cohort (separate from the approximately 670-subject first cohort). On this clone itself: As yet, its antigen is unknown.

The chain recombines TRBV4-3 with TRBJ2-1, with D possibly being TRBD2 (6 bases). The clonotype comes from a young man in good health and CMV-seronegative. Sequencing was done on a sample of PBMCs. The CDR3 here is CASSQDLAAGLSYNEQFF. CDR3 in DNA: TGCGCCAGCAGCCAAGATCTGGCGGCGGGGCTCTCCTACAATGAGCAGTTCTTC.